Shown below are 28 T cell receptor beta chains from a single sample sequenced in a study of blood T cell repertoires in COVID-19. Using immunoSEQ multiplex PCR, the repertoire was profiled, and TCRdb retains in-frame clones only, with some absent. The table has some 200,000 clones, 80% to 90% seen once. The sequencing sample was made of peripheral blood. The receptors stem from a man in his fifties or sixties with active or convalescent COVID-19.

The chain couples TRBV4-3 to TRBJ1-1; 8 bases agree with TRBD1. The CDR3 has 13 amino acids. V gave up 3 bases and J gave up 11 bases; unmatched junction bases: 8. Germline loops: CDR1 LGHNA, CDR2 YSLEER. Written as DNA, the CDR3 is TGCGCCAGCAGCCAGGACAGGGTAGGGGACGCTTTCTTT. This gives the protein CASSQDRVGDAFF.

V gene TRBV19 combines with J gene TRBJ1-1; 9 positions agree with TRBD1. CDR3 length: 13 amino acids. The V gene end was trimmed by 6 bases and the J gene end by 1 base; junction bases not matched to a gene: 0. The germline CDR1 and CDR2 sequences are LNHDA and SQIVND (reference sequence). DNA for the CDR3: TGTGCCAGTAGGGGACAGGGGAACACTGAAGCTTTCTTT. Translating it yields CASRGQGNTEAFF.

The genes are TRBV27 and TRBJ2-1, with 7 positions matching TRBD1. Germline V lookup: CDR1 MNHEY, CDR2 SMNVEV (reference sequence). The CDR3 totals 15 residues. Unmatched junction bases numbered 13, after V lost 7 bases and J lost 7 bases. This CDR3 reads CASTTSRDSRNEQFF. The CDR3 DNA reads as TGTGCCAGCACCACGTCCCGGGACAGTCGGAATGAGCAGTTCTTC.

With regard to this clone: The identical CDR3 is also encoded by other nucleotide sequences in the sample. This chain joins TRBV2 and TRBJ1-5; the D is unclear. The CDR3 runs to 12 residues. The germline V gene encodes CDR1 SNHLY and CDR2 FYNNEI. V lost 6 bases and J lost 1, with 4 bases in between. The CDR3 DNA follows: TGTGCCAGCAGCGCGAGCAATCAGCCCCAGCATTTT. Protein product: CASSASNQPQHF.

The chain employs TRBV5-1 and TRBJ2-3; 9 bases are a match to TRBD2. Per the germline V gene, CDR1 is SGHRS and CDR2 is YFSETQ. The CDR3 covers 18 residues. The V gene end was trimmed by 0 bases and the J gene end by 6 bases; junction bases not matched to a gene: 14. CDR3 amino acids: CASSLADLAGSYTDTQYF. The CDR3 DNA is TGCGCCAGCAGCTTGGCCGACCTAGCGGGAAGCTACACCGATACGCAGTATTTT.

The chain is built from TRBV25-1 and TRBJ2-5; D might be TRBD1 (6 bases). CDR1 is MGHDK, CDR2 SYGVNS, per germline. The CDR3 sequence is 12 residues long. V shed 7 bases and J shed 3 bases, with 9 bases lying between them. The CDR3, as DNA: TGTGCCAGCATGGGACACGAAGAGACCCAGTACTTC. The encoded protein is CASMGHEETQYF. The full variable domain, with the rest looked up from reference TRBV25-1 and TRBJ2-5, is EADIYQTPRYLVIGTGKKITLECSQTMGHDKMYWYQQDPGMELHLIHYSYGVNSTEKGDLSSESTVSRIRTEHFPLTLESARPSHTSQYLCASMGHEETQYFGPGTRLLVL.

V is TRBV6-5 and J is TRBJ2-7; weak D call: TRBD1 (6 bases). The germline V and J ends were trimmed by 8 bases and 0 bases, with 8 bases remaining between them. This CDR3 region has 12 residues. Germline-derived CDR1 and CDR2 are MNHEY and SVGAGI. CDR3 amino acids: CASGDNSYEQYV. Here the CDR3 DNA reads TGTGCCAGCGGGGACAACTCCTACGAGCAGTACGTC.

The chain employs TRBV6-5 and TRBJ2-2, with a possible D match to TRBD2 (5 bases). Germline V gene lookup returns CDR1 MNHEY and CDR2 SVGAGI. The CDR3 has 13 residues. The V end was cut by 2 bases, the J end by 5 bases, with 6 bases between. The CDR3 region is CASSYRGTGELFF. The CDR3 nucleotides are TGTGCCAGCAGTTACCGGGGTACCGGGGAGCTGTTTTTT.

The genes are TRBV5-1 and TRBJ2-1; 13 bases agree with TRBD2. J lost 4 bases, V lost 3 bases, and 7 bases had no gene match. Germline loops: CDR1 SGHRS, CDR2 YFSETQ. The CDR3 has 17 residues. The CDR3, as DNA: TGCGCCAGCAGCTCCGGGACTAGCGGGATCAAATACAATGAGCAGTTCTTC. It yields the protein CASSSGTSGIKYNEQFF.

This rearrangement joins TRBV19 to TRBJ2-6, with a tentative D call TRBD2 (5 bases). Germline V gives CDR1 LNHDA, CDR2 SQIVND (reference sequence). This CDR3 is built from 17 residues. Deletions cut 5 bases from V and 0 bases from J, with 14 bases between. CDR3 sequence (DNA): TGTGCCAGTAGTCTCACCGGGGAGATCTCTGGGGCCAACGTCCTGACTTTC. Its protein is CASSLTGEISGANVLTF.

The chain's CDR3 is CASSPRGSGLSNQPQHF. The CDR3 DNA is TGTGCCAGCTCACCAAGGGGATCGGGTCTTAGCAATCAGCCCCAGCATTTT. The chain combines TRBV18 with TRBJ1-5; tentatively, D is TRBD1 (5 bases). V was pared by 2 bases and J by 0 bases, with 14 bases between. The CDR3 sequence is 17 residues long. Germline V lookup: CDR1 KGHSH, CDR2 LQKENI. Together with reference TRBV18 and TRBJ1-5, the CDR3 gives the full variable domain: NAGVMQNPRHLVRRRGQEARLRCSPMKGHSHVYWYRQLPEEGLKFMVYLQKENIIDESGMPKERFSAEFPKEGPSILRIQQVVRGDSAAYFCASSPRGSGLSNQPQHFGDGTRLSIL.

This sequence joins TRBV2 and TRBJ2-7; 7 bases fit TRBD1. There are 14 residues in the CDR3. Losses at the gene ends were 6 bases for V and 5 bases for J; bases not matched to a gene: 10. Germline V gene data show CDR1 as SNHLY and CDR2 as FYNNEI. The CDR3, as DNA: TGTGCCAGCAGGGTAGGGGGACAGTGGAACGAGCAGTACTTC. Protein product: CASRVGGQWNEQYF.

The CDR3 nucleotides read TGTGCCAGCAGCTTAGGGAACAGGGGATATGAGCAGTTCTTC. This translates into CASSLGNRGYEQFF. This chain connects TRBV11-2 to TRBJ2-1; 7 bases match TRBD1. This CDR3 contains 14 residues. Germline CDR1 and CDR2: SGHAT and FQNNGV. Trimming cost V 1 base and J 8 bases; bases outside gene matches: 5.

The genes are TRBV28 and TRBJ1-2; TRBD1 matches 12 bases. V was clipped by 7 bases and J by 2 bases; unmatched bases: 17. The CDR3 consists of 19 residues. Per germline, CDR1 MDHEN and CDR2 SYDVKM. CDR3 in DNA: TGTGCCAGCACCTCGACCCCCGGGACAGGGGGCGTTCGGAACTATGGCTACACCTTC. It is translated as CASTSTPGTGGVRNYGYTF.

This clone was counted only a few times. The rearrangement joins TRBV11-1 to TRBJ2-5, with TRBD2 identical over 12 bases. CDR1 is SGHAT and CDR2 is FQDESV in the germline V gene (reference sequence). CDR3 length: 16 residues. The J segment lost 5 bases and the V segment lost 2 bases, leaving 6 bases of the junction unmatched. The CDR3 DNA reads TGTGCCAGCAGCTTAAGGACTAGCGGGAAGTATGAGACCCAGTACTTC. This codes for CASSLRTSGKYETQYF. Drawing the rest from reference TRBV11-1 and TRBJ2-5, the complete variable domain is EAEVAQSPRYKITEKSQAVAFWCDPISGHATLYWYRQILGQGPELLVQFQDESVVDDSQLPKDRFSAERLKGVDSTLKIQPAELGDSAMYLCASSLRTSGKYETQYFGPGTRLLVL.

The chain carries TRBV5-4 and TRBJ1-2; D remains ambiguous. V lost 3 bases and J 5 bases, leaving 14 bases between the germline ends. The germline gives CDR1 SGHNT, CDR2 YYREEE (reference sequence). This CDR3 spans 14 amino acids. In DNA, the CDR3 is TGTGCCAGCAGCTCTCAGCTAACTACATATGGCTACACCTTC. Its protein is CASSSQLTTYGYTF.

This clone was found once. This chain links TRBV7-9 with TRBJ2-3, with 7 nucleotides matching TRBD1. CDR1 is SEHNR, CDR2 FQNEAQ, per germline (reference sequence). The length of the CDR3 is 14 residues. V dropped 7 bases and J dropped 4; count of bases not matched to a gene: 8. The CDR3 loop is CASNNIGTADTQYF. The DNA of the CDR3 is TGTGCCAGCAACAACATTGGGACAGCAGATACGCAGTATTTT. Looking up the rest from reference TRBV7-9 and TRBJ2-3 gives the full variable domain: DTGVSQNPRHKITKRGQNVTFRCDPISEHNRLYWYRQTLGQGPEFLTYFQNEAQLEKSRLLSDRFSAERPKGSFSTLEIQRTEQGDSAMYLCASNNIGTADTQYFGPGTRLTVL.

V gene TRBV9 combines with J gene TRBJ2-1; 11 bases are shared with TRBD2. The CDR3 has 17 amino acids. J gave up 2 bases and V 5 bases, and 9 bases lay outside the gene matches. Per germline, CDR1 SGDLS and CDR2 YYNGEE. CDR3 sequence (DNA): TGTGCCAGCAGTCCTTCCCCACTAGCGGGAGCCTACAATGAGCAGTTCTTC. Translation: CASSPSPLAGAYNEQFF.

The CDR3 is CASSSSQVKGGTEAFF. The CDR3 coding sequence is TGTGCCAGCAGCTCCTCTCAGGTTAAGGGGGGGACTGAAGCTTTCTTT. This sequence joins TRBV7-2 and TRBJ1-1; tentatively, D is TRBD1 (6 bases). The germline gives CDR1 SGHTA, CDR2 FQGNSA. CDR3 length equals 16 residues. The ends were cut back, 4 bases at V and 5 bases at J, with 20 bases in the middle. The whole variable domain, remainder taken from reference TRBV7-2 and TRBJ1-1, is GAGVSQSPSNKVTEKGKDVELRCDPISGHTALYWYRQSLGQGLEFLIYFQGNSAPDKSGLPSDRFSAERTGGSVSTLTIQRTQQEDSAVYLCASSSSQVKGGTEAFFGQGTRLTVV.

The chain employs TRBV11-2 and TRBJ2-5, with a tentative D call TRBD1 (5 bases). Germline loops: CDR1 SGHAT, CDR2 FQNNGV. CDR3 length: 13 amino acids. V was cut by 6 bases and J by 4 bases, with 12 bases left in between. CDR3 nucleotides: TGTGCCAGCAGGCAGGGCGGTGGAGAGACCCAGTACTTC. Residues: CASRQGGGETQYF. Full variable domain (outside the CDR3, taken from reference TRBV11-2 and TRBJ2-5): EAGVAQSPRYKIIEKRQSVAFWCNPISGHATLYWYQQILGQGPKLLIQFQNNGVVDDSQLPKDRFSAERLKGVDSTLKIQPAKLEDSAVYLCASRQGGGETQYFGPGTRLLVL.

This clone was found once. This chain uses TRBV10-2 with TRBJ1-6; D might be TRBD1 (5 bases). Trimming pared 6 bases from V and 8 bases from J, leaving 26 bases between. This CDR3 spans 18 amino acids. Germline values: CDR1 WSHSY, CDR2 SAAADI. Here the CDR3 reads CASRSQQQRDGGDSPLHF. The CDR3 region has the DNA TGCGCCAGCAGGTCACAGCAACAGCGGGACGGAGGGGATTCACCCCTCCACTTT.

The chain carries TRBV5-8 and TRBJ2-3, with 13 bases fitting TRBD2. V was pared by 3 bases and J by 4 bases, with 5 bases of the junction left unmatched. The CDR3 extends over 16 amino acids. CDR1 and CDR2 from the germline V gene are SGHTS and YDEGEE. CDR3 sequence: CASSYWTSGGPDTQYF. CDR3 coding DNA: TGTGCCAGCAGCTACTGGACTAGCGGGGGCCCAGATACGCAGTATTTT. The entire variable domain, with the rest obtained from reference TRBV5-8 and TRBJ2-3, is as follows: EAGVTQSPTHLIKTRGQQATLRCSPISGHTSVYWYQQALGLGLQFLLWYDEGEERNRGNFPPRFSGRQFPNYSSELNVNALELEDSALYLCASSYWTSGGPDTQYFGPGTRLTVL.

The CDR3 region has the DNA TGTGCCAGCAGCTTAAGACCGGGACAGGGGACCGGGGAGCTGTTTTTT. Translating gives CASSLRPGQGTGELFF. The chain couples TRBV13 to TRBJ2-2; 10 bases map to TRBD1. The CDR3 is 16 amino acids. Germline-derived CDR1 and CDR2 are PRHDT and FYEKMQ (reference sequence). V lost 2 bases and J lost 5; bases outside the gene matches: 5.

The chain carries TRBV5-1 and TRBJ1-4; maybe TRBD1 (6 bases). The CDR3 loop spans 14 amino acids. In germline, CDR1 is SGHRS, CDR2 YFSETQ. Trimming took 4 bases from V and 8 from J, leaving 15 bases between them. DNA of the CDR3: TGCGCCAGCAGCGCGACAGGTAGCGGGGAAAAACTGTTTTTT. Protein product: CASSATGSGEKLFF.

A few counts support this clone. V gene TRBV1 combines with J gene TRBJ2-3; the table's D call, TRBD2, has no DNA check behind it. TRBV1 is termed a pseudogene. The CDR3 contains 17 residues. CDR3 protein: CTSSQERLAESTDTQYF. CDR3 DNA: TGCACCAGCAGCCAAGAAAGACTAGCGGAGAGCACAGATACGCAGTATTTT.

This chain links TRBV4-3 with TRBJ1-2; D may be TRBD1 (5 bases). Trimming cost V 4 bases and J 8 bases, with 20 bases left between them. The CDR3 has 15 residues. In germline, CDR1 is LGHNA, CDR2 YSLEER. The CDR3 loop reads CASSPMAGGEGGYTF. CDR3 coding DNA: TGCGCCAGCAGCCCCATGGCCGGGGGAGAGGGGGGCTACACCTTC.

The J gene is TRBJ2-7, the V gene TRBV2; 7 bases match TRBD1. Germline V gene lookup returns CDR1 SNHLY and CDR2 FYNNEI. With V trimmed by 6 bases and J by 0 bases, 5 bases remained unmatched. CDR3 length: 14 amino acids. The DNA for the CDR3 is TGTGCCAGCAGCGGACAGGACTTCTCCTACGAGCAGTACTTC. Its translation: CASSGQDFSYEQYF.

The gene calls are TRBV6-5 and TRBJ2-7; tentative D call: TRBD2 (6 bases). Germline V CDR1 and CDR2: MNHEY, SVGAGI. The V gene lost 7 bases and the J gene lost 4 bases, with 17 bases spanning the gap. CDR3 length: 14 residues. The DNA of the CDR3 is TGTGCCAGCAAGCGACGGGCGGAGGGGTACGAGCAGTACTTC. As protein: CASKRRAEGYEQYF.